This T cell receptor (beta chain) was captured by sequencing in a study of blood T cell repertoires in COVID-19. Study-level background: Sites in the United States, Italy and Spain provided acute and convalescent COVID-19 samples. T cells, B-cell-depleted T cells, or PBMCs supplied cDNA or gDNA.

Methods used by the authors: Amplification of reference gene primers was used by the study to estimate nucleated cell counts. The method was immunoSEQ multiplex PCR; TCRdb's version includes in-frame clones alone and lacks a portion of them. V and J calls and clone size are given by that table; D and trimming were obtained from the DNA. There are about 59,000 clones in the sample; 70% to 80% occur only once, and over 10% lies in the top ten. V was clipped by 0 bases and J by 9 bases, with 12 bases between them. Germline loops: CDR1 MNHEY, CDR2 SVGAGI. The CDR3 has 15 amino acids. The receptor was isolated from an elderly man with acute or convalescent COVID-19. Sequenced sample: peripheral blood. The V and J genes are TRBV6-5 and TRBJ1-6; TRBD1 is a possible D gene (6 bases). The DNA of the CDR3 is TGTGCCAGCAGTTACTCGCCCGGCAGGGGTTCACCCCTCCACTTT. Amino acid sequence: CASSYSPGRGSPLHF.